The clone carrying this TCR beta chain is termed medium-sized (0.01 to 0.1%). The antigen remains unidentified. The data belong to a study of breast tumors, draining lymph nodes, adjacent tissues. Broader study findings: Luminal-like breast cancer showed significantly greater tumor-nontumor repertoire similarity than basal-like breast cancer did. Data fit most tumor T cells coming from lymph node, expanding in tumor. Tumors had less TCR diversity than lymph nodes, more than nontumor tissue.

Germline-derived CDR1 and CDR2 are SGHTA and FQGTGA. The V gene lost 9 bases and the J gene lost 0 bases, with 23 bases spanning the gap. CDR3 size: 18 residues. TCRdb re-called the multiplex PCR reads through MiXCR, storing one row per CDR3 protein. The repertoire holds 25,000 or so distinct CDR3 sequences, with 60% to 70% as singletons. The J gene is TRBJ1-4, the V gene TRBV7-3; D is possibly TRBD1 (6 bases). The receptor comes from a female donor with breast cancer. Some clones in this sample may be carry-over from other donors' samples. The specimen was tumor-adjacent breast tissue. The CDR3 bases are TGTGCCAGTAAACAGGGTGGGAGTACCTATGCAACTAATGAAAAACTGTTTTTT. Translated: CASKQGGSTYATNEKLFF.